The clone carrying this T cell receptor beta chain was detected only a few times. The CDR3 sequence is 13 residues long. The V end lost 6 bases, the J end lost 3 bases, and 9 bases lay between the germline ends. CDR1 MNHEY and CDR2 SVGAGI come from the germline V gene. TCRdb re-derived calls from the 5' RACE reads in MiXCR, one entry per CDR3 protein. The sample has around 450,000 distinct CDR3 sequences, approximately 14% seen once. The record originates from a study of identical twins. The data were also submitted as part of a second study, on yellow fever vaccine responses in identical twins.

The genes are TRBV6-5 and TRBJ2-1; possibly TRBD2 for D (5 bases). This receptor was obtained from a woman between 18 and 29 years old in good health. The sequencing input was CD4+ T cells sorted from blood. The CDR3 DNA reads TGTGCCAGCAGGGACTCCGTCTACAATGAGCAGTTCTTC. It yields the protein CASRDSVYNEQFF.